This entry lists 5 T cell receptor beta chains sequenced from one sample in a study of cytomegalovirus exposure and HLA in healthy donors (dated by TCRdb to the late 2010s). The protocol used for the library was the immunoSEQ multiplex PCR assay. For the multiplex PCR, a mixture combining 60 forward primers for TCR Vbeta segments and 13 reverse primers for TCR Jbeta segments was used. In its TCRdb copy, this immuneACCESS table keeps in-frame sequences only and misses some clones. Where compared with another copy, unresolved V genes explain less than half of these, and the others have no known cause. This specimen's table enumerates 60,000 to 80,000 clones. The top ten clonotypes cover approximately 0.78% of the sample. Sample: PBMCs. The receptors shown here come from a boy between 10 and 17 years old in good health and CMV-seronegative.

The chain uses TRBV4-1 and TRBJ2-7, with D tentatively TRBD1 (5 bases). V was clipped by 4 bases and J by 2 bases, with 18 bases between them. Germline V gives CDR1 MGHRA, CDR2 YSYEKL. This CDR3 comprises 16 residues. CDR3 sequence (DNA): TGCGCCAGCAGCCGTGGAATCCAGGGTACCGCCTACGAGCAGTACTTC. Encoded protein: CASSRGIQGTAYEQYF.

The chain recombines TRBV30 with TRBJ1-5, with 8 nucleotides matching TRBD1. Germline V gene sequence: CDR1 GTSNPN, CDR2 SVGIG (reference sequence). The V and J ends lost 0 bases and 2 bases, in that order; junction bases with no gene match: 6. The CDR3 runs to 16 residues. CDR3 sequence reads: CAWSVPTGEGNQPQHF. The CDR3 bases are TGTGCCTGGAGTGTCCCGACAGGGGAAGGCAATCAGCCCCAGCATTTT.

The chain joins TRBV29-1 to TRBJ1-1; D not resolved. The ends were cut back, 5 bases at V and 1 base at J, with 17 bases in the middle. This CDR3 is 15 amino acids long. In germline, CDR1 is SQVTM, CDR2 ANQGSEA. CDR3 bases: TGCAGCGTTCAGAAAAGAACAGACACGAACACTGAAGCTTTCTTT. This codes for CSVQKRTDTNTEAFF.

This chain links TRBV5-4 with TRBJ1-2; 7 bases are a match to TRBD1. The CDR3 covers 16 residues. V was clipped by 3 bases and J by 3 bases; unmatched bases: 11. CDR1 and CDR2 (germline): SGHNT, YYREEE (reference sequence). CDR3 in DNA: TGTGCCAGCAGCTGGGGGACAGCTGAGGGAGACTATGGCTACACCTTC. It codes for CASSWGTAEGDYGYTF.

V gene TRBV5-6 combines with J gene TRBJ2-7, with D tentatively TRBD1 (7 bases). From germline, CDR1 is SGHDT and CDR2 YYEEEE. V was trimmed by 4 bases and J by 0 bases, leaving 11 bases between them. The CDR3 is 14 amino acids. For the CDR3, the DNA is TGTGCCAGCAGCCCAGGGGGGAGCTCCTACGAGCAGTACTTC. Amino acid sequence: CASSPGGSSYEQYF.